The 20 T cell receptor beta chains below come from one sample, sequenced in a study of T-cell reconstitution after alpha-beta-depleted transplantation in children. As it was prepared, the TCRbeta library received unique molecular identifiers. In TCRdb, the PCR reads were re-called with MiXCR into one record per CDR3 protein. The table records about 980,000 distinct CDR3 sequences, under 30% of them present only once. Sequencing used PBMCs, mostly from graft donor cells, obtained 360 days after TCRalphabeta/CD19-depleted stem cell transplant. The receptor source for this set is a boy younger than two who had a stem cell transplant for SCID, so the T cells may come from the graft donor.

The rearrangement uses TRBV5-6 and TRBJ2-1, with a weak D call TRBD2 (5 bases). Looked up from germline, CDR1 is SGHDT and CDR2 is YYEEEE. Trimming took off 4 bases at V and 15 bases at J, with 20 bases between the two ends. This CDR3 is 13 amino acids long. In DNA, the CDR3 is TGTGCCAGCAGCCTTGGGTCGGGGTCGGTTCGGTTCTTC. Amino acids: CASSLGSGSVRFF.

At least ten counts were recorded for this clonotype. The chain carries TRBV28 and TRBJ2-7; the match to TRBD2 covers 7 bases. In germline, CDR1 is MDHEN, CDR2 SYDVKM. The CDR3 sequence is 14 residues long. V was clipped by 7 bases and J by 0 bases; unmatched bases: 6. CDR3 DNA sequence: TGTGCCAGCACCGAAGCGGGGTTCTCCTACGAGCAGTACTTC. Its translation: CASTEAGFSYEQYF.

The chain uses TRBV5-5 and TRBJ1-1; no reliable D call. V lost 2 bases and J lost 0, with 17 bases in between. The CDR3 runs 17 residues. CDR1 SGHKS and CDR2 YYEKEE come from the germline V gene (reference sequence). The CDR3, as DNA: TGTGCCAGCAGCTTCCAGACCATAACGGGGATGAACACTGAAGCTTTCTTT. As protein: CASSFQTITGMNTEAFF. Full variable domain (rest looked up from reference TRBV5-5 and TRBJ1-1): DAGVTQSPTHLIKTRGQQVTLRCSPISGHKSVSWYQQVLGQGPQFIFQYYEKEERGRGNFPDRFSARQFPNYSSELNVNALLLGDSALYLCASSFQTITGMNTEAFFGQGTRLTVV.

This sequence joins TRBV5-5 and TRBJ1-1; no clear D. Trimming removed 2 bases at V and 1 base at J, with 12 bases between. The germline V gene has CDR1 SGHKS and CDR2 YYEKEE (reference sequence). CDR3 length: 15 residues. The CDR3 reads CASSLWVSGNTEAFF. For the CDR3, the DNA is TGTGCCAGCAGCTTATGGGTATCCGGGAACACTGAAGCTTTCTTT. The entire variable domain, with the rest obtained from reference TRBV5-5 and TRBJ1-1, is as follows: DAGVTQSPTHLIKTRGQQVTLRCSPISGHKSVSWYQQVLGQGPQFIFQYYEKEERGRGNFPDRFSARQFPNYSSELNVNALLLGDSALYLCASSLWVSGNTEAFFGQGTRLTVV.

The chain combines TRBV12-3 or TRBV12-4 with TRBJ2-2; 7 nucleotides match TRBD1. The CDR3 consists of 17 residues. V trimming: 3 bases; J trimming: 0 bases; junction bases outside the gene matches: 7. The CDR3: CASSLPGQHTNTGELFF. The CDR3 coding sequence is TGTGCCAGCAGTTTGCCGGGACAGCATACGAACACCGGGGAGCTGTTTTTT.

This clonotype was seen only once. J is TRBJ1-2 and V is TRBV28; perhaps TRBD1 as D (5 bases). The CDR3 has 12 amino acids. V dropped 10 bases and J dropped 6 bases, with 15 bases sitting between them. Germline V gene data show CDR1 as MDHEN and CDR2 as SYDVKM. The CDR3 sequence: CATTQARDGYTF. In DNA, the CDR3 is TGTGCCACCACACAGGCTCGGGATGGCTACACCTTC.

The chain joins TRBV6-2 or TRBV6-3 to TRBJ2-3; 14 bases map to TRBD2. Per germline, CDR1 MNHEY and CDR2 SVGEGT. V dropped 1 base and J dropped 4; count of bases not matched to a gene: 7. The CDR3 length is 18 residues. CDR3 region: CASSYLTSGGASADTQYF. CDR3 nucleotides: TGTGCCAGCAGTTACTTGACTAGCGGGGGGGCATCCGCAGATACGCAGTATTTT.

The J gene is TRBJ2-2, the V gene TRBV3-1, with 12 bases lining up with TRBD2. The CDR3 totals 18 residues. Trimming cost V 0 bases and J 1 base; bases outside gene matches: 3. In germline, CDR1 is LGHDT, CDR2 YNNKEL (reference sequence). The CDR3 DNA sequence: TGTGCCAGCAGCCAAGATCAGGGACTAGCGGGGAACACCGGGGAGCTGTTTTTT. Translated, it gives CASSQDQGLAGNTGELFF.

The rearrangement uses TRBV20-1 and TRBJ2-1; possible D gene TRBD1, 6 bases. The CDR3 covers 14 residues. Trimming left V 6 bases short and J 0 bases short, with 12 bases between. The germline V gene has CDR1 DFQATT and CDR2 SNEGSKA (reference sequence). The CDR3 spells CSAQDSSSYNEQFF. In nucleotides, the CDR3 is TGCAGTGCCCAGGACAGTAGCTCCTACAATGAGCAGTTCTTC.

V is TRBV2 and J is TRBJ2-1; no firm D call. Trimming removed 3 bases from V and 0 bases from J, with 9 bases in between. Germline CDR1 is SNHLY and CDR2 is FYNNEI. This CDR3 contains 15 residues. As DNA, the CDR3 is TGTGCCAGCAGTGACCCCATTCACTCCTACAATGAGCAGTTCTTC. The encoded protein is CASSDPIHSYNEQFF.

J is TRBJ2-3 and V is TRBV4-3, with 7 bases that match TRBD2. Germline V gene sequence: CDR1 LGHNA, CDR2 YSLEER. The CDR3 contains 16 residues. V was clipped by 1 base and J by 4 bases; unmatched bases: 8. In DNA, the CDR3 is TGCGCCAGCAGCCAAGGTGCAGCGGGGTTTGCAGATACGCAGTATTTT. This gives the protein CASSQGAAGFADTQYF.

This clonotype turned up a few times. This rearrangement joins TRBV7-8 to TRBJ2-7, with D possibly matching TRBD1 (5 bases). The CDR3 spans 15 residues. Germline CDR1 SGHVS, CDR2 FQNEAQ. V lost 1 base to trimming and J lost 6 bases, with 16 bases between them. The CDR3 region has the DNA TGTGCCAGCAGCTTAGGTGTCAGGGTAAACCGCGAGCAGTACTTC. Amino acid sequence: CASSLGVRVNREQYF. Variable domain in full (rest from reference TRBV7-8 and TRBJ2-7): GAGVSQSPRYKVAKRGQDVALRCDPISGHVSLFWYQQALGQGPEFLTYFQNEAQLDKSGLPSDRFFAERPEGSVSTLKIQRTQQEDSAVYLCASSLGVRVNREQYFGPGTRLTVT.

There are many counts of this clonotype. The CDR3: CSASNQGGYEQYF. The CDR3 DNA follows: TGCAGTGCTAGTAATCAGGGGGGTTACGAGCAGTACTTC. The V and J genes are TRBV20-1 and TRBJ2-7; maybe TRBD1 (7 bases). Per the germline V gene, CDR1 is DFQATT and CDR2 is SNEGSKA (reference sequence). The ends were cut back, 3 bases at V and 4 bases at J, with 13 bases in the middle. The CDR3 has 13 amino acids.

This clonotype has only a few counts. The V call is TRBV10-3, the J call TRBJ2-3; D is unclear. V lost 0 bases to trimming and J lost 6 bases, with 16 bases between them. The CDR3 sequence is 16 residues long. Looked up from germline, CDR1 is ENHRY and CDR2 is SYGVKD. The CDR3 sequence: CAISESGSPAQDTQYF. The DNA of the CDR3 is TGTGCCATCAGTGAGTCAGGCAGCCCCGCACAGGATACGCAGTATTTT.

This sequence joins TRBV5-1 and TRBJ2-1, with 9 bases identical to TRBD1. From germline, CDR1 is SGHRS and CDR2 YFSETQ. V lost 0 bases to trimming and J lost 6 bases; unmatched junction nucleotides: 4. The CDR3 totals 15 residues. CDR3 in DNA: TGCGCCAGCAGCTTGGGGGACAGGGATATCAATGAGCAGTTCTTC. Translating gives CASSLGDRDINEQFF.

This chain uses TRBV20-1 with TRBJ2-1; the D gene is possibly TRBD2 (5 bases). The germline V and J ends were trimmed by 5 bases and 0 bases, with 14 bases remaining between them. CDR3 length: 15 residues. Germline assignment: CDR1 DFQATT and CDR2 SNEGSKA (reference sequence). The CDR3 reads CSASRPGSSYNEQFF. In DNA, the CDR3 is TGCAGTGCTTCTCGACCGGGAAGCTCCTACAATGAGCAGTTCTTC.

This clonotype was detected only a few times. The J gene is TRBJ2-1, the V gene TRBV7-2; D is unclear. V was shortened by 1 base and J by 6 bases, with 10 bases between the two germline ends. From germline, CDR1 is SGHTA and CDR2 FQGNSA. This CDR3 is 14 amino acids long. The CDR3 DNA follows: TGTGCCAGCAGCTTAGAGCTAGTAGTCAATGAGCAGTTCTTC. It encodes CASSLELVVNEQFF.

This chain uses TRBV5-1 with TRBJ1-1, with a possible D match to TRBD1 (6 bases). The CDR3 consists of 14 residues. The germline V gene has CDR1 SGHRS and CDR2 YFSETQ. V lost 7 bases and J 1 base, leaving 14 bases between the germline ends. Here the CDR3 DNA reads TGCGCCAGCTCCCGGACAGAGCAGAACACTGAAGCTTTCTTT. Translation: CASSRTEQNTEAFF.

This clonotype was picked up a small number of times. The gene calls are TRBV12-3 or TRBV12-4 and TRBJ1-5; tentatively, D is TRBD1 (5 bases). Trimming cost V 5 bases and J 0 bases, with 11 bases left between them. The CDR3 loop spans 15 amino acids. The CDR3 coding sequence is TGTGCCAGCAGTCCAGGACACTCTAGCAATCAGCCCCAGCATTTT. It translates to CASSPGHSSNQPQHF.

This clonotype was counted between two and nine times. This chain connects TRBV20-1 to TRBJ1-6, with TRBD1 matching 8 bases. Germline lookup yields CDR1 DFQATT and CDR2 SNEGSKA (reference sequence). This CDR3 is 16 amino acids long. V gave up 2 bases and J gave up 10 bases; unmatched junction bases: 13. The CDR3 DNA follows: TGCAGTGCTAGATTCTGGCAGGGGGCTTTTAGGTCACCCCTCCACTTT. Encoded protein: CSARFWQGAFRSPLHF.